This T cell receptor beta chain emerged from a study of cytomegalovirus exposure and HLA in healthy donors. Study-wide points: Subsequent analysis showed first-cohort TCR clusters tending to co-occur in around 130 validation repertoires.

Germline values: CDR1 SNHLY, CDR2 FYNNEI. Trimming took 7 bases from V and 5 from J, leaving 14 bases between them. The CDR3 runs to 13 residues. Profiling relied on immunoSEQ multiplex PCR, and the TCRdb table lists in-frame clones only, not all of them. The sample contains some 61,000 clones, approximately 97% of which appear only once. A word on this clone: What it binds is unknown.

The chain couples TRBV2 to TRBJ1-2, with D possibly TRBD1 on 5 matching bases. Sequencing was done on a sample of PBMCs. The sequence derives from a woman younger than 30 in good health and CMV-seropositive. CDR3 sequence: CASTTDKRYGYTF. The DNA of the CDR3 is TGTGCCAGCACGACGGACAAGAGATATGGCTACACCTTC.